Included here is one TCR beta chain sequence, with context. The antigen remains undetermined. Sequenced by immunoSEQ multiplex PCR; TCRdb stores in-frame clones only, minus some. The sample yields 45,000 to 65,000 clones, around 72% seen once. These data come from a study of radiation and T cells in renal cell carcinoma. Study-level results: In blood, top tumor clones expanded by 2 weeks, shrinking by 4.

Indicated time point: baseline pretreatment blood. Treatment meaning: 15 Gy SBRT to primary tumor, nephrectomy 4 weeks later. The tumor was a clear cell renal cell carcinoma. With V trimmed by 4 bases and J by 8 bases, 10 bases remained unmatched. The CDR3 runs to 15 residues. CDR1 and CDR2 from the germline V gene are SGHRS and YFSETQ. This TCR was recovered from a man aged 60-69 years with renal cell carcinoma. The input for sequencing was blood, taken from a patient whose treatment included radiotherapy and nephrectomy. The chain carries TRBV5-1 and TRBJ2-1; 9 bases agree with TRBD1. CDR3 amino acids: CASSRDRVLLDEQFF. The CDR3 DNA reads as TGCGCCAGCAGCCGGGACAGGGTTTTGCTAGATGAGCAGTTCTTC.